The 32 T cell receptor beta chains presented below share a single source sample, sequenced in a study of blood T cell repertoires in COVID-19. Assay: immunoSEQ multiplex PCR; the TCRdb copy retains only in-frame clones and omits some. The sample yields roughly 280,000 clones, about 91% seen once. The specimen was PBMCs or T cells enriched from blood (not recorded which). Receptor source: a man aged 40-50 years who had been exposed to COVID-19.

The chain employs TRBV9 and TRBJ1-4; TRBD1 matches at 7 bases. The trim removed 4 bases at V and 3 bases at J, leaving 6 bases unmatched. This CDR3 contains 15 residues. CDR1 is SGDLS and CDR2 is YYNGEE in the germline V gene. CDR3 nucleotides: TGTGCCAGCAGCACATCAGGGGGGCCTAATGAAAAACTGTTTTTT. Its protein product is CASSTSGGPNEKLFF.

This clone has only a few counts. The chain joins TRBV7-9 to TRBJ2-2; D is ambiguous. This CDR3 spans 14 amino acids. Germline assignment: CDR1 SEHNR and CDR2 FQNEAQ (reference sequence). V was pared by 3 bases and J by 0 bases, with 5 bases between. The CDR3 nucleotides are TGTGCCAGCAGCTTCGAGTCGAACACCGGGGAGCTGTTTTTT. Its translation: CASSFESNTGELFF.

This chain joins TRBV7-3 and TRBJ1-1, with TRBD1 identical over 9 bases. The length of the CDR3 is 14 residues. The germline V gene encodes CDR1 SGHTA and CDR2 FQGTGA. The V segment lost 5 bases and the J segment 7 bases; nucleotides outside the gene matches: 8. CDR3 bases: TGTGCCAGCAGCCGAACAGGGGGCGCGGGTGAAGCTTTCTTT. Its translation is CASSRTGGAGEAFF.

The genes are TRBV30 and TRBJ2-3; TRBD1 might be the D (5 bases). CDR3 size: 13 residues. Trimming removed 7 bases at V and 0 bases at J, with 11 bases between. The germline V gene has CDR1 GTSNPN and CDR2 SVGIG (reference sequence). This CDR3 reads CAFQGDSTDTQYF. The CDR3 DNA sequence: TGTGCCTTCCAGGGCGATAGCACAGATACGCAGTATTTT.

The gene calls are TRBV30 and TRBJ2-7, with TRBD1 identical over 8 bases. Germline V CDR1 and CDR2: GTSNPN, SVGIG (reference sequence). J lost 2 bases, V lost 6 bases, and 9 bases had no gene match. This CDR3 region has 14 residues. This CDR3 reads CACSGQGRTYEQYF. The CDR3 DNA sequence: TGTGCCTGTTCCGGACAGGGACGTACCTACGAGCAGTACTTC.

CDR3 loop: CASSSPLAGVTDTQYF. The CDR3, as DNA: TGTGCCAGCAGTTCCCCCCTAGCGGGAGTTACAGATACGCAGTATTTT. The chain employs TRBV6-5 and TRBJ2-3, with 10 nucleotides matching TRBD2. This CDR3 contains 16 residues. Germline-derived CDR1 and CDR2 are MNHEY and SVGAGI. Unmatched junction bases numbered 7, after V lost 4 bases and J lost 3 bases.

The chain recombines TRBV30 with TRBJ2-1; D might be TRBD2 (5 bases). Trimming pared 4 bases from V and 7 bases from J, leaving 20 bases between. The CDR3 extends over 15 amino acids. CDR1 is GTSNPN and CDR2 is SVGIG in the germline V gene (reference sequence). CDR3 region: CAWKPSLARKNEQFF. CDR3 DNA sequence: TGTGCCTGGAAACCAAGCCTAGCAAGGAAGAATGAGCAGTTCTTC.

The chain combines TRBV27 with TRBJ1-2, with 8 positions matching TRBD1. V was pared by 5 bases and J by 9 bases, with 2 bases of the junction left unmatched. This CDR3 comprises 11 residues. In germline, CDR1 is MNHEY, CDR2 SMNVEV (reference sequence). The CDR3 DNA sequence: TGTGCCAGCAGTGGACAGGGAAGCTACACCTTC. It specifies CASSGQGSYTF.

The CDR3 DNA reads as TGCGCCAGCAGCTTACTAGCGGAAGGAGAGACCCAGTACTTC. This translates into CASSLLAEGETQYF. The chain employs TRBV5-1 and TRBJ2-5; 8 bases agree with TRBD2. Germline V lookup: CDR1 SGHRS, CDR2 YFSETQ. With 2 bases clipped from V and 4 bases from J, the junction kept 4 bases outside the gene matches. The CDR3 sequence is 14 residues long.

The CDR3 protein is CSVGRGNTEAFF. CDR3 DNA sequence: TGCAGCGTTGGTAGGGGTAACACTGAAGCTTTCTTT. This chain connects TRBV29-1 to TRBJ1-1; D might be TRBD1 (5 bases). The V gene lost 4 bases and the J gene lost 2 bases, with 8 bases spanning the gap. The V gene's germline CDR1 is SQVTM and CDR2 ANQGSEA. The CDR3 loop spans 12 amino acids.

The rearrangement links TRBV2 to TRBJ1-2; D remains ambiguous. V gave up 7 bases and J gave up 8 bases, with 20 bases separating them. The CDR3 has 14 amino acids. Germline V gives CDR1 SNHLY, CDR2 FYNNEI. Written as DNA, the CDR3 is TGTGCCAGCAAGGCCCGGGAATCGGTGAGGGGCTACACCTTC. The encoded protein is CASKARESVRGYTF.

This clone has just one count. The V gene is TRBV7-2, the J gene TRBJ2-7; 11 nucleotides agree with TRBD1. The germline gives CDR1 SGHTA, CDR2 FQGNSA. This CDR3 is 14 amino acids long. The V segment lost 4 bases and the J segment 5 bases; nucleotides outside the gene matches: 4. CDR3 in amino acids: CASSSRGQGDEQYF. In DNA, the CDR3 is TGTGCCAGCAGCTCCCGGGGACAGGGGGACGAGCAGTACTTC.

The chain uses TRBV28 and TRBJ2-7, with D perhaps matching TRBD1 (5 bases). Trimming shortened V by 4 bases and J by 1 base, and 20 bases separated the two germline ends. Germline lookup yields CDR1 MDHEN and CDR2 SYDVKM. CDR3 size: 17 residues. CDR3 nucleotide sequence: TGTGCCAGCAGTTCCCAACGGCAGGGAAAGGTATCCTACGAGCAGTACTTC. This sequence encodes CASSSQRQGKVSYEQYF.

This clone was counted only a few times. The CDR3 loop is CASSSQGAGELFF. In nucleotides, the CDR3 is TGTGCCAGCAGCTCCCAGGGGGCCGGGGAGCTGTTTTTT. The V gene is TRBV3-1 (or the pseudogene TRBV3-2), the J gene TRBJ2-2, with TRBD1 matching over 7 bases. CDR3 length equals 13 residues. Trimming cost V 5 bases and J 6 bases; bases outside gene matches: 3. Germline V gene lookup returns CDR1 LGHDT and CDR2 YNNKEL (reference sequence).

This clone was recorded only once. DNA of the CDR3: TGTGCCAGCCGGGAGGGCCGGTACACCGGGGAGCTGTTTTTT. This encodes CASREGRYTGELFF. This chain links TRBV28 with TRBJ2-2; 8 bases align to TRBD2. The V and J ends lost 8 bases and 3 bases, in that order; junction bases with no gene match: 5. CDR1 is MDHEN and CDR2 is SYDVKM in the germline V gene. The CDR3 sequence is 14 residues long.

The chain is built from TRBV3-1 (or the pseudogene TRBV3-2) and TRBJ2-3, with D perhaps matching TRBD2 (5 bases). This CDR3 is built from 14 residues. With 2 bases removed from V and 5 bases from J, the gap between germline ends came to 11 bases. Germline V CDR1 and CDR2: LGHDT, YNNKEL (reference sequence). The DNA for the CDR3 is TGTGCCAGCAGCCAACCGGGAATAGTAGATACGCAGTATTTT. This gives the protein CASSQPGIVDTQYF.

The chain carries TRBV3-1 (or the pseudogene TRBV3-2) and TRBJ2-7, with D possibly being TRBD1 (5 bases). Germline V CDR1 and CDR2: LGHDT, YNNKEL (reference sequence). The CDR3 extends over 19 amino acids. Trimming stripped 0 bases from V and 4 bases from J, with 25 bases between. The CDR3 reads CASSQEVKPADNSVYEQYF. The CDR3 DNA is TGTGCCAGCAGCCAAGAAGTTAAGCCGGCGGACAACTCAGTTTACGAGCAGTACTTC.

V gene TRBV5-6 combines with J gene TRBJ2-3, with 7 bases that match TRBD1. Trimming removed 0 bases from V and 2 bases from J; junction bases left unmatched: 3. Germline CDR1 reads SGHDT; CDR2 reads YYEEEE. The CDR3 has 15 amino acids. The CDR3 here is CASSLAGQNTDTQYF. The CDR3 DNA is TGTGCCAGCAGCTTGGCGGGACAGAACACAGATACGCAGTATTTT.

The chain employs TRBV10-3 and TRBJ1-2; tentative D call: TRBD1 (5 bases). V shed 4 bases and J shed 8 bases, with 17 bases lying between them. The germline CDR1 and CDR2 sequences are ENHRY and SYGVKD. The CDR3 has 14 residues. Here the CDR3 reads CAISVGPSSRGYTF. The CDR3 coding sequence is TGTGCCATCAGTGTGGGGCCCTCATCGAGGGGCTACACCTTC.

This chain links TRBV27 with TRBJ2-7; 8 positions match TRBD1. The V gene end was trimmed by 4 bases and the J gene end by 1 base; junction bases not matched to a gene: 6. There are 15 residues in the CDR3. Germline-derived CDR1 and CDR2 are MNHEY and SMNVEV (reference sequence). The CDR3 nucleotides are TGTGCCAGCAGTTCGATCCGGGACAGGTCCTACGAGCAGTACTTC. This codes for CASSSIRDRSYEQYF.

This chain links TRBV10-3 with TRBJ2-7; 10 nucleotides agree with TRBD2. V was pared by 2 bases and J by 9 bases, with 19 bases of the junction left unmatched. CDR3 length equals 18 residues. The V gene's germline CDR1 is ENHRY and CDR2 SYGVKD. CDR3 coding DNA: TGTGCCATCAGTGAGCGTTCGGCTAGCGGGAGCAGCATCTCGGGGCAGTACTTC. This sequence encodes CAISERSASGSSISGQYF.

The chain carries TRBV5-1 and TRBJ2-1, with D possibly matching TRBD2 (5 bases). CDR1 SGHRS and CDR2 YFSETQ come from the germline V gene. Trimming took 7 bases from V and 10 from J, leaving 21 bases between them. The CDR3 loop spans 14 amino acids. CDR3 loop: CASAHEDSQGEQFF. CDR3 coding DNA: TGCGCCAGCGCCCACGAGGACTCCCAAGGGGAGCAGTTCTTC.

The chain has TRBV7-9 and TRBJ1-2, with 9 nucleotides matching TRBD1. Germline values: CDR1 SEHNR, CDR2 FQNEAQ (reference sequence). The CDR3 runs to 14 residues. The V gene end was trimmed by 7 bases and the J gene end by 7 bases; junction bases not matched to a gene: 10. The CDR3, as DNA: TGTGCCAGCAACCCCAAAACAGGGGGCGGTGGCTACACCTTC. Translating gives CASNPKTGGGGYTF.

CDR3 bases: TGCAGCGTTCCGGGACTAACCACCTACGAGCAGTACTTC. This encodes CSVPGLTTYEQYF. This rearrangement joins TRBV29-1 to TRBJ2-7; TRBD2 matches at 7 bases. With 5 bases clipped from V and 2 bases from J, the junction kept 6 bases outside the gene matches. Germline V gene lookup returns CDR1 SQVTM and CDR2 ANQGSEA. The CDR3 has 13 residues.

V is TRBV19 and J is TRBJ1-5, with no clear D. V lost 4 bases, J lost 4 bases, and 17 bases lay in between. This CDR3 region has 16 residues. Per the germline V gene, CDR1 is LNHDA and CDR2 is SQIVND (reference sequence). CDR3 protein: CASSSSIETTNQPQHF. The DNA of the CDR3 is TGTGCCAGTAGTAGCTCCATTGAGACAACAAATCAGCCCCAGCATTTT.

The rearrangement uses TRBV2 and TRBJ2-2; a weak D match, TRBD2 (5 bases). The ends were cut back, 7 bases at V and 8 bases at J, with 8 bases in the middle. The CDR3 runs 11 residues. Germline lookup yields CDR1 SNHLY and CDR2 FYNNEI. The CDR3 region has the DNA TGTGCCAGCACCCGAGGGGGGGAGCTGTTTTTT. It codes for CASTRGGELFF.

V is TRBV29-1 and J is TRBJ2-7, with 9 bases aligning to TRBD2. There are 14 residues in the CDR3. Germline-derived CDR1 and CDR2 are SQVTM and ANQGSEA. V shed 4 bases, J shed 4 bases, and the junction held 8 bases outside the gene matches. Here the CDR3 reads CSVALLAGQYEQYF. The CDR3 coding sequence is TGCAGCGTTGCGCTCCTAGCGGGACAATACGAGCAGTACTTC.

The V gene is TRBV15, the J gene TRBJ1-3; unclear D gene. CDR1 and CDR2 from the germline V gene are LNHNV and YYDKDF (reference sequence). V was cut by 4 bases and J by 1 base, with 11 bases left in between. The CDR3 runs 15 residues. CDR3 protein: CATSTGRGSGNTIYF. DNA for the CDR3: TGTGCCACCAGCACCGGAAGAGGGTCTGGAAACACCATATATTTT.

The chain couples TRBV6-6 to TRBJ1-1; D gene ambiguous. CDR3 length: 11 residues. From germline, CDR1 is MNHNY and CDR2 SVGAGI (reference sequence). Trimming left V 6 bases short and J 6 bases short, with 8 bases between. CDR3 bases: TGTGCCAGCAGGAGCGGTCCTGAAGCTTTCTTT. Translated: CASRSGPEAFF.

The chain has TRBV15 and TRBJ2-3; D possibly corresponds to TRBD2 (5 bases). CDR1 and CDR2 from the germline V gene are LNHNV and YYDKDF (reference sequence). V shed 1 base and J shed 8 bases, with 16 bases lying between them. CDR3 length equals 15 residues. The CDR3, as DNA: TGTGCCACCAGCAGAGCGAGGGTTCGGGGTGGTACGCAGTATTTT. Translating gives CATSRARVRGGTQYF.

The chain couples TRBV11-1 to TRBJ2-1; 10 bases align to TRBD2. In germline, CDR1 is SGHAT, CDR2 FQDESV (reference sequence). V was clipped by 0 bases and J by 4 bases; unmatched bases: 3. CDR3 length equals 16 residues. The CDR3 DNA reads TGTGCCAGCAGCTTAGCGAGCGGGAGGGCTTACAATGAGCAGTTCTTC. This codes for CASSLASGRAYNEQFF.

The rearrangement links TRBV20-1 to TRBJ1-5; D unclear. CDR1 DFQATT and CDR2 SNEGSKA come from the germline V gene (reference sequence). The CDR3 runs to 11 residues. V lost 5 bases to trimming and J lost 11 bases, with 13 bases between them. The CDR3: CSAQEDVAQHF. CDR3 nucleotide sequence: TGCAGTGCTCAGGAGGACGTGGCCCAGCATTTT.